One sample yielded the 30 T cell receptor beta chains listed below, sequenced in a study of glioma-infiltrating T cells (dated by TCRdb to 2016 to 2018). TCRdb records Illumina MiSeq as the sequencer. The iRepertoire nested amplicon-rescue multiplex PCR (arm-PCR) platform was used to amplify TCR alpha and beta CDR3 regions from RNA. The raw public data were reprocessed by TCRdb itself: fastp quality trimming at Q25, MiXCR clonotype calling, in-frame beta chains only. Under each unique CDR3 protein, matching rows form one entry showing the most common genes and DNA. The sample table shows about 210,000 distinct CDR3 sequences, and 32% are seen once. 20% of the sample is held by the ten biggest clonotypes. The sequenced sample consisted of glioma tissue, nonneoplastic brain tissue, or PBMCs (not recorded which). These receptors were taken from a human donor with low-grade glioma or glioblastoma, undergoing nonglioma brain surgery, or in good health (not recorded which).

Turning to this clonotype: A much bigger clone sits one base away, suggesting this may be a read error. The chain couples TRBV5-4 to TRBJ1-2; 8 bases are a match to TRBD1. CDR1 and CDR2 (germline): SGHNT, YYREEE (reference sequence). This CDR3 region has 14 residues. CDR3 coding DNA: TGTGCCAGCAGCCCTGGACAGGGCCTCTATGGCTACAGCTTC. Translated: CASSPGQGLYGYSF.

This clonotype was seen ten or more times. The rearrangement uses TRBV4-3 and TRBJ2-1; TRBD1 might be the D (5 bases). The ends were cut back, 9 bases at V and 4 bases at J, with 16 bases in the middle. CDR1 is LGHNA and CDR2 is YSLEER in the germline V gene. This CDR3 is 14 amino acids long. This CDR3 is CASQGRLDYNEQFF. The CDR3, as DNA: TGCGCCAGTCAGGGTCGCCTCGATTACAATGAGCAGTTCTTC.

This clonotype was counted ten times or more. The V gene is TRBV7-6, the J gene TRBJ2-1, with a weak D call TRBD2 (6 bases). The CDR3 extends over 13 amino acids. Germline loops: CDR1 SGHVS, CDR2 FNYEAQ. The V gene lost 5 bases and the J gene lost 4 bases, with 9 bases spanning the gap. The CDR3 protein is CASSRTTYNEQFF. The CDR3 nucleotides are TGTGCCAGCAGCCGGACTACGTACAATGAGCAGTTCTTC.

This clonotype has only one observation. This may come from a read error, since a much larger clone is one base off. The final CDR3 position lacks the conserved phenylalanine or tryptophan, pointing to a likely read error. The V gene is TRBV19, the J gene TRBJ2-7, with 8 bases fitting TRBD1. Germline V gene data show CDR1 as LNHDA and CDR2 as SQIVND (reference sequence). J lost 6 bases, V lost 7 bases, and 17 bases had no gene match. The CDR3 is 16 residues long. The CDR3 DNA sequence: TGTGCCAGTACACCCTACTCCGGACAGGGCCTAGGCGAGCAGTACTCC. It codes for CASTPYSGQGLGEQYS.

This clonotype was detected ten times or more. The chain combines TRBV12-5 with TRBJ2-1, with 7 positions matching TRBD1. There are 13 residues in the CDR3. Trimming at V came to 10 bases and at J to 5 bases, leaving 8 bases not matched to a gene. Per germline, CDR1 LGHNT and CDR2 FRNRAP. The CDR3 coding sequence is TGTGCTACAACCGGGACAGTCGACAATGAGCAGTTCTTC. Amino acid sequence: CATTGTVDNEQFF. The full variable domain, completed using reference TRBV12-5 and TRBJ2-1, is DARVTQTPRHKVTEMGQEVTMRCQPILGHNTVFWYRQTMMQGLELLAYFRNRAPLDDSGMPKDRFSAEMPDATLATLKIQPSEPRDSAVYFCATTGTVDNEQFFGPGTRLTVL.

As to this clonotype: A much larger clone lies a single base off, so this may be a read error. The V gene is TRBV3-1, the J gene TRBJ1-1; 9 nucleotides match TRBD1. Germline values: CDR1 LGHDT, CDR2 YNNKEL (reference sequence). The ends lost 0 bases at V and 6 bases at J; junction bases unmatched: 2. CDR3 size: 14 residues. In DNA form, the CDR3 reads TGTGCCAGCAGCCAAGATACAGGGGGCGCTGAAGCTTTCTTT. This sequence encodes CASSQDTGGAEAFF. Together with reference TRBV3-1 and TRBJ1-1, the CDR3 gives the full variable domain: DTAVSQTPKYLVTQMGNDKSIKCEQNLGHDTMYWYKQDSKKFLKIMFSYNNKELIINETVPNRFSPKSPDKAHLNLHINSLELGDSAVYFCASSQDTGGAEAFFGQGTRLTVV.

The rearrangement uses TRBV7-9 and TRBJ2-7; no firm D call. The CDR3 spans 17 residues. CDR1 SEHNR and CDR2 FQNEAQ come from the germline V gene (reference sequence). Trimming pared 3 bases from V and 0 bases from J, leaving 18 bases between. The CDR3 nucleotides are TGTGCCAGCAGCTTTGTGACAACTTCGGTTGGCTCCTACGAGCAGTACTTC. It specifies CASSFVTTSVGSYEQYF.

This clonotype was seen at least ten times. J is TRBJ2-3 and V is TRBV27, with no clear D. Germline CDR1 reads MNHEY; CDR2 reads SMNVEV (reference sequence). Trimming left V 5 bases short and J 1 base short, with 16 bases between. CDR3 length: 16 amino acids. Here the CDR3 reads CASSNPAGVGTDTQYF. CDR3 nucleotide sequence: TGTGCCAGCAGTAACCCGGCAGGAGTGGGCACAGATACGCAGTATTTT.

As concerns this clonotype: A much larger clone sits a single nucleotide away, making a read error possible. In DNA form, the CDR3 reads TGCAGCGTTGAAACAGGGGTAGAGACCCAGTACTTC. Amino acid sequence: CSVETGVETQYF. The chain combines TRBV29-1 with TRBJ2-5, with 7 nucleotides matching TRBD1. The germline V gene has CDR1 SQVTM and CDR2 ANQGSEA. The CDR3 consists of 12 residues. V was pared by 2 bases and J by 4 bases, with 1 base of the junction left unmatched.

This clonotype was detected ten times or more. CDR3 bases: TGTGCCAGCAGGCGGGGATCCCAAGAGACCCAGTACTTC. Protein: CASRRGSQETQYF. The chain carries TRBV6-1 and TRBJ2-5; the D gene is possibly TRBD2 (6 bases). V lost 6 bases and J lost 1, with 9 bases in between. This CDR3 comprises 13 residues. Germline-derived CDR1 and CDR2 are MNHNS and SASEGT.

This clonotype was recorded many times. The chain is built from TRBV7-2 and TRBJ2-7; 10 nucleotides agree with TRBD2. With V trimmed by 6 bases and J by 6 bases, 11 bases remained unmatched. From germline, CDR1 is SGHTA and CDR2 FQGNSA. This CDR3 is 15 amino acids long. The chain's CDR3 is CASSIAGGPGGEQYF. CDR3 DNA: TGTGCCAGCAGTATAGCGGGAGGACCGGGTGGCGAGCAGTACTTC.

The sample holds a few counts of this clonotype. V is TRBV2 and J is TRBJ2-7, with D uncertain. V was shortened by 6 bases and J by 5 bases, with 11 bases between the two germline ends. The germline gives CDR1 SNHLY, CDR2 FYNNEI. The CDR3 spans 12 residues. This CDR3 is CASRPDFHEQYF. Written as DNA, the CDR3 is TGTGCCAGCAGGCCCGACTTCCACGAGCAGTACTTC.

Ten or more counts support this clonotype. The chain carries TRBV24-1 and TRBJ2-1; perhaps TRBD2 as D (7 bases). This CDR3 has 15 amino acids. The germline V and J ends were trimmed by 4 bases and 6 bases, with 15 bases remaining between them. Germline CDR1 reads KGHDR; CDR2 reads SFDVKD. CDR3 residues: CATSDPRGAINEQFF. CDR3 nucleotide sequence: TGTGCCACCAGTGACCCACGGGGGGCTATCAATGAGCAGTTCTTC.

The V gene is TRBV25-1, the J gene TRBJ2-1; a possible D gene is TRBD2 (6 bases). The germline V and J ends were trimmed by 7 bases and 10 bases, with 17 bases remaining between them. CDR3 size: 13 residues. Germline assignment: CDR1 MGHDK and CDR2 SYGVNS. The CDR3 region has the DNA TGTGCCAGCACTTTGGGTATCGGGGGAGAGCAGTTCTTC. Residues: CASTLGIGGEQFF.

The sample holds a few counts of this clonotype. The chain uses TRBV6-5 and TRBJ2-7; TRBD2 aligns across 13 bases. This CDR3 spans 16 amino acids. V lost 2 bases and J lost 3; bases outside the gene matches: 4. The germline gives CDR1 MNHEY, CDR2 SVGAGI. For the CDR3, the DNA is TGTGCCAGCAGTTACCCGGGACTAGCGGGAATCTACGAGCAGTACTTC. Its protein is CASSYPGLAGIYEQYF.

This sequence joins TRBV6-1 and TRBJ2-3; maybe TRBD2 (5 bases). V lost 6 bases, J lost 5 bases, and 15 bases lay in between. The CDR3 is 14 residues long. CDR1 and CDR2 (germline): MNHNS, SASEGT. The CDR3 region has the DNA TGTGCCAGCAGCGGCGGGCAAACGGGAGATACGCAGTATTTT. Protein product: CASSGGQTGDTQYF.

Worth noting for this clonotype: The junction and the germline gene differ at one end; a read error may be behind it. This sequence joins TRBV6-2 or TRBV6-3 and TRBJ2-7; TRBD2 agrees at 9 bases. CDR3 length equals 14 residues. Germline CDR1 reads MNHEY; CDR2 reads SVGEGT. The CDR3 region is CASSYIAGVGEKYF. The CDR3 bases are TGTGCCAGTAGTTACATAGCGGGAGTAGGCGAGAAGTACTTC.

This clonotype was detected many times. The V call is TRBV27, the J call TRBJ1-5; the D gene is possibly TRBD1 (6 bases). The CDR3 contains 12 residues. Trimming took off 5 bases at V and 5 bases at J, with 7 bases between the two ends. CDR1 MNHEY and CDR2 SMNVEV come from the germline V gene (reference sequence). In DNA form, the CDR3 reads TGTGCCAGCAGTACAGGGTATCAGCCCCAGCATTTT. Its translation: CASSTGYQPQHF.

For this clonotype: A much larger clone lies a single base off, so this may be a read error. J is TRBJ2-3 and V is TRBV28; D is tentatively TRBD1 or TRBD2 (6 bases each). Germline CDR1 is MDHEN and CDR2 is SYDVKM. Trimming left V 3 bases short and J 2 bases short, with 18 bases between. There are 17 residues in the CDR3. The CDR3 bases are TGTGCCAGCAGTTTCCCGCCCACGGGGGCTAACACAGATACGCAGTATTTT. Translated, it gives CASSFPPTGANTDTQYF.

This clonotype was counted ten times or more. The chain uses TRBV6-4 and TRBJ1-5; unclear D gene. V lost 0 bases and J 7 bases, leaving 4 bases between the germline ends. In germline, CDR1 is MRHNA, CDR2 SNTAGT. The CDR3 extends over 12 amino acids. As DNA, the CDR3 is TGTGCCAGCAGTGACTCGAAACAGCCCCAGCATTTT. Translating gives CASSDSKQPQHF.

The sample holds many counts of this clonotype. Here the CDR3 reads CASSQAGHNSPLHF. CDR3 nucleotides: TGTGCCAGCAGCCAAGCGGGCCATAATTCACCCCTCCACTTT. The chain recombines TRBV3-1 with TRBJ1-6; D remains ambiguous. V lost 1 base and J lost 5, with 6 bases in between. This CDR3 is built from 14 residues. The germline V gene encodes CDR1 LGHDT and CDR2 YNNKEL (reference sequence).

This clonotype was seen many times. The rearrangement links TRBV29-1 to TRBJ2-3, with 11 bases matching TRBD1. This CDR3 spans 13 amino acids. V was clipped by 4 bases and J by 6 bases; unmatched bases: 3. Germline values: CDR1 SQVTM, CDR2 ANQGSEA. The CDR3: CSVVGQGADTQYF. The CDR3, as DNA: TGCAGCGTTGTTGGACAGGGGGCGGATACGCAGTATTTT.

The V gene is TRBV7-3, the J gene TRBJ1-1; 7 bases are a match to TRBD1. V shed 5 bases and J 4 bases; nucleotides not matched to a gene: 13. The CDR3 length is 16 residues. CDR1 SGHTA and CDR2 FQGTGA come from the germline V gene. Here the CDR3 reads CASSPQGGGLSTEAFF. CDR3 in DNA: TGTGCCAGCAGCCCCCAGGGGGGGGGGCTGAGCACTGAAGCTTTCTTT.

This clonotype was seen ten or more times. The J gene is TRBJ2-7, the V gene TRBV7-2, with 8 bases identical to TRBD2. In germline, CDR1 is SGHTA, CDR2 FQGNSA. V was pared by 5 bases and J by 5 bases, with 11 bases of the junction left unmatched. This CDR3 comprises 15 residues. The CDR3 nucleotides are TGTGCCAGCAGCCGACCGGGCAGCGGGAGCCACGAGCAGTACTTC. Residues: CASSRPGSGSHEQYF.

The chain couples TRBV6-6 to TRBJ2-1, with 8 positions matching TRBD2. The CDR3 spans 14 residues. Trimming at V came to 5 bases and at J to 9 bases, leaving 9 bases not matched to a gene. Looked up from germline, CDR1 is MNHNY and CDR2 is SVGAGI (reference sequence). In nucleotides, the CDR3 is TGTGCCAGCAGTCCCCGGGTCAGCGGGGGTGAGCAGTTCTTC. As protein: CASSPRVSGGEQFF.

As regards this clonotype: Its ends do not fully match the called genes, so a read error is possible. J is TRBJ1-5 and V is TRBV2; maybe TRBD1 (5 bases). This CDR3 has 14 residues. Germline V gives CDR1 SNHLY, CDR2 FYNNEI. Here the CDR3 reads CASSPGARDQPQHF. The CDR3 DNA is TGTGCCAGCAGCCCCGGGGCAAGGGATCAGCCACAGCATTTT. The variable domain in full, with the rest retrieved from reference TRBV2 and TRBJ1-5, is EPEVTQTPSHQVTQMGQEVILRCVPISNHLYFYWYRQILGQKVEFLVSFYNNEISEKSEIFDDQFSVERPDGSNFTLKIRSTKLEDSAMYFCASSPGARDQPQHFGDGTRLSIL.

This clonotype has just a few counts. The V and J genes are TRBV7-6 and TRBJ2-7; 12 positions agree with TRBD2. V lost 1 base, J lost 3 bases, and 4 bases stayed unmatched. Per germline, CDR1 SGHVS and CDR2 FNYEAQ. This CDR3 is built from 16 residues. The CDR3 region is CASSLGGTSGFYEQYF. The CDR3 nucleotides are TGTGCCAGCAGCTTAGGGGGGACTAGCGGGTTCTACGAGCAGTACTTC.

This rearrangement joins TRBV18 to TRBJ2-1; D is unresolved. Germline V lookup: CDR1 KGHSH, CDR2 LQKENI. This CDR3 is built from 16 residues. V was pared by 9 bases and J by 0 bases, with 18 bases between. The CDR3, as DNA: TGTGCCAGTGGGCAGGATGGATCATTCTCCTACAATGAGCAGTTCTTC. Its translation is CASGQDGSFSYNEQFF.

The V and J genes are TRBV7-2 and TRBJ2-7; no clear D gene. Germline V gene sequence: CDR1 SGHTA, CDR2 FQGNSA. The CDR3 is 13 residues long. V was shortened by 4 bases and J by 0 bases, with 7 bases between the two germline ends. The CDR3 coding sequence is TGTGCCAGCAGCTCTCTCAGCTCCTACGAGCAGTACTTC. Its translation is CASSSLSSYEQYF.

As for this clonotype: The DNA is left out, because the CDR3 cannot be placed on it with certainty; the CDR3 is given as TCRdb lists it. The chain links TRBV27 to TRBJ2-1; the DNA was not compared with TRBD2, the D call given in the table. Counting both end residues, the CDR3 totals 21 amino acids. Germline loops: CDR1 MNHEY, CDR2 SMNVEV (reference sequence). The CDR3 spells CASSFYICSAPPSLGYNEQFF.